Listed here are 2 T cell receptor beta chains from one sample, sequenced in a study of regulatory T cells in long-lasting Graves disease. For TCR beta, libraries came from iRepertoire HTBI primers and Arm-PCR of CDR3 regions. TCRdb re-derived calls from the multiplex PCR reads in MiXCR, one entry per CDR3 protein. The sample holds about 240,000 distinct CDR3 sequences, 20% to 25% seen once. The time point denotes: newly diagnosed GD, antithyroid drugs for less than 3 months. PBMCs were the source of the RNA used for TCR sequencing. The specimen was peripheral blood mononuclear cells (PBMCs), collected at new diagnosis, from a patient treated with antithyroid drugs. These receptors were taken from a female donor with Graves disease.

A note on this clonotype: At one of its ends the junction is not consistent with the germline gene, which may arise from a read error. The chain joins TRBV3-1 to TRBJ1-1; no clear D. The germline gives CDR1 LGHDT, CDR2 YNNKEL (reference sequence). The CDR3 has 13 residues. The CDR3 spells CASSQSLSTEAFF. In DNA, the CDR3 is TGTGCCAGCAGCCAATCCCTTAGCACTGAAGCCTTCTTT. Full variable domain (outside the CDR3, taken from reference TRBV3-1 and TRBJ1-1): DTAVSQTPKYLVTQMGNDKSIKCEQNLGHDTMYWYKQDSKKFLKIMFSYNNKELIINETVPNRFSPKSPDKAHLNLHINSLELGDSAVYFCASSQSLSTEAFFGQGTRLTVV.

This clonotype appeared many times. The chain links TRBV29-1 to TRBJ2-3; D possibly corresponds to TRBD1 (6 bases). CDR3 length: 13 residues. With 3 bases removed from V and 6 bases from J, the gap between germline ends came to 13 bases. Germline V gene sequence: CDR1 SQVTM, CDR2 ANQGSEA. CDR3 nucleotide sequence: TGCAGCGTTGACGGACAGAAGTCTGATACGCAGTATTTT. This codes for CSVDGQKSDTQYF.